The present T cell receptor beta chain was sequenced within a study of cytomegalovirus exposure and HLA in healthy donors. The protocol was immunoSEQ multiplex PCR, while the TCRdb copy is restricted to in-frame clones and leaves out a portion. The table has 150,000 or so clones, around 82% seen once. The CDR3 contains 15 residues. Germline assignment: CDR1 SEHNR and CDR2 FQNEAQ (reference sequence). With 2 bases removed from V and 5 bases from J, the gap between germline ends came to 15 bases. In this sample, this clone turned up many times. The sequencing sample was made of PBMCs. This clonotype originated in a man aged 25-40 years in good health and CMV-seropositive. The V call is TRBV7-9, the J call TRBJ1-2; D perhaps matches TRBD1 (5 bases). DNA of the CDR3: TGTGCCAGCAGCTTATTTTGGAGGGGACGGTATGGCTACACCTTC. It is translated as CASSLFWRGRYGYTF.